This entry is about one T cell receptor beta chain. These data come from a study of blood T cell repertoires in COVID-19. Losses at the gene ends were 4 bases for V and 6 bases for J; bases not matched to a gene: 9. The CDR3 length is 15 residues. Germline values: CDR1 SGHRS, CDR2 YFSETQ. In the original workflow: Quantification of nucleated cells was approximated via reference gene primer amplification. Profiled with immunoSEQ multiplex PCR; TCRdb holds only in-frame clones, not every one. That table supplies the V and J calls and clone size; D and trimming were determined from the DNA. The profile shows nearly 35,000 clones, approximately 80% of them singletons.

What was sequenced was peripheral blood. This receptor was obtained from a woman in her sixties or seventies with acute or convalescent COVID-19. The chain joins TRBV5-1 to TRBJ1-4; 7 nucleotides line up with TRBD1. The CDR3 nucleotides are TGCGCCAGCAGCGCACTGACAGGGATCTATGAAAAACTGTTTTTT. This translates into CASSALTGIYEKLFF.